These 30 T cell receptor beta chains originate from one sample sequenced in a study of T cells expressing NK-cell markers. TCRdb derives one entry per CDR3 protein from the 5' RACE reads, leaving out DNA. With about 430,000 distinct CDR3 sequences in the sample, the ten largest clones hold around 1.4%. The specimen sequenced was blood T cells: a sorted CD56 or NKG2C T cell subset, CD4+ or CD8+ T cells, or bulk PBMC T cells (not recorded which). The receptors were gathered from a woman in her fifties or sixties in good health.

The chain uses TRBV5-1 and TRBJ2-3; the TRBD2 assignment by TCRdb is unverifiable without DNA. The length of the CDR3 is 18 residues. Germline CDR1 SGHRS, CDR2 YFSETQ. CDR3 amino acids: CASSSGLAGAQSTDTQYF.

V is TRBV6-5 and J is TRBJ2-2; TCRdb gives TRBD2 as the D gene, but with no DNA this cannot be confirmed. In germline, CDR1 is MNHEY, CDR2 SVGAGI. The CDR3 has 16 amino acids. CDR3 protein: CASSYWRTGGLGELFF.

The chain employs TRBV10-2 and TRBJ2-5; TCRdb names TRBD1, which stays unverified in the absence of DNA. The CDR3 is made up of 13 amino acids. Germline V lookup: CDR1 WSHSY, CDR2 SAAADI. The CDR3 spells CASNPRPWETQYF.

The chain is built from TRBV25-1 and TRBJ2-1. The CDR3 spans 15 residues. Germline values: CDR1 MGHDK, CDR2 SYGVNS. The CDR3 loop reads CASSDKWSSYNEQFF. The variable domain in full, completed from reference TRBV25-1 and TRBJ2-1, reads EADIYQTPRYLVIGTGKKITLECSQTMGHDKMYWYQQDPGMELHLIHYSYGVNSTEKGDLSSESTVSRIRTEHFPLTLESARPSHTSQYLCASSDKWSSYNEQFFGPGTRLTVL.

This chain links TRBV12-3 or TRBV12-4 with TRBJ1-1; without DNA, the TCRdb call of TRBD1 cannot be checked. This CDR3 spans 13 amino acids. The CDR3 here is CASSLARTGGAFF.

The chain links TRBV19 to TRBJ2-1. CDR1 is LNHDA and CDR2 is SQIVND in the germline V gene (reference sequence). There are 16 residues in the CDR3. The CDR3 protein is CASSMKSSWSGNEQFF.

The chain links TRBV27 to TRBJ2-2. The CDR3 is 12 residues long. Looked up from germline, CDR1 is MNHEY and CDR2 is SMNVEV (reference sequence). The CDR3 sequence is CASRGVGGELFF.

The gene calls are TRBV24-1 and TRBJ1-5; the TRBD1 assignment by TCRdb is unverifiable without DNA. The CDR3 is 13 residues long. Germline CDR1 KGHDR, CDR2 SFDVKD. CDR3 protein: CATSQGWGQPQHF.

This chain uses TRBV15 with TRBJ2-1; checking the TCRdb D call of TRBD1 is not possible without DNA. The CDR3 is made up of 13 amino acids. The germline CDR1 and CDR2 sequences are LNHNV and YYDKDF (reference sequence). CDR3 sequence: CATSRDLRGGLFF.

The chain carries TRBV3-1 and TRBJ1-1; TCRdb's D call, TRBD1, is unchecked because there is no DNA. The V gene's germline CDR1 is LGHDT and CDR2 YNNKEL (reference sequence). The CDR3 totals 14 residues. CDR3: CASSLRQGSTEAFF.

The CDR3 loop is CASSLNRAFYNEQFF. The chain links TRBV12-3 or TRBV12-4 to TRBJ2-1; the D call of TRBD1 rests on TCRdb alone, since no DNA is present to check it. There are 15 residues in the CDR3.

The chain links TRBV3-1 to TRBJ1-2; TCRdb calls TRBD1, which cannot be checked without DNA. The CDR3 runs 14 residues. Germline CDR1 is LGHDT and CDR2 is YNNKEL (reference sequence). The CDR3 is CASSQGRGYYGYTF.

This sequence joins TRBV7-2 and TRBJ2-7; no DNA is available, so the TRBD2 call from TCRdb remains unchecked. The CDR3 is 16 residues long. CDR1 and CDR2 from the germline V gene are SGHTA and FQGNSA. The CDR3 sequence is CASSFPSGSGAYEQYF.

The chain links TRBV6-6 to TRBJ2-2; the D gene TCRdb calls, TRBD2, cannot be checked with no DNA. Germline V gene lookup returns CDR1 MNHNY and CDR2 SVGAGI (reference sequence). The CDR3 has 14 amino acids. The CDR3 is CATQLVSPSGELFF.

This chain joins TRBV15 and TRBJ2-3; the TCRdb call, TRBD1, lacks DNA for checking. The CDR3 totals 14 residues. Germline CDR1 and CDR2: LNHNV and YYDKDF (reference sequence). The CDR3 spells CATRLRGATDTQYF.

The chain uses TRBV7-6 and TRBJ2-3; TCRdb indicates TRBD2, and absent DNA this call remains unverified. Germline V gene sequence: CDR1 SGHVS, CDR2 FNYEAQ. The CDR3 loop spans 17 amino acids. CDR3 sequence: CASSPFAVAGGTDTQYF.

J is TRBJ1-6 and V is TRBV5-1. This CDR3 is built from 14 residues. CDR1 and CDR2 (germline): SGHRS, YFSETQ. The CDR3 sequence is CASSERADNSPLHF.

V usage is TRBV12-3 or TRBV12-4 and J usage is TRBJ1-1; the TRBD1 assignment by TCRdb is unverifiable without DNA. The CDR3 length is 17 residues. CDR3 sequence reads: CASSLALAGTMNTEAFF.

CDR3: CASSHTQHKARVANVLTF. The V call is TRBV11-3, the J call TRBJ2-6. The CDR3 runs 18 residues. Germline CDR1 and CDR2: SGHNT and YENEEA.

The CDR3 loop reads CASKLTASGGNEQFF. The V gene is TRBV7-2, the J gene TRBJ2-1; TCRdb's D call of TRBD2 is untestable without DNA. In germline, CDR1 is SGHTA, CDR2 FQGNSA. This CDR3 has 15 amino acids.

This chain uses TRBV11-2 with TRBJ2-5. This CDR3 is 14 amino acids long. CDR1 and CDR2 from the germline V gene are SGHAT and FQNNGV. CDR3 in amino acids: CASSLNLGKETQYF. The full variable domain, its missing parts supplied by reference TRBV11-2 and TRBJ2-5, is EAGVAQSPRYKIIEKRQSVAFWCNPISGHATLYWYQQILGQGPKLLIQFQNNGVVDDSQLPKDRFSAERLKGVDSTLKIQPAKLEDSAVYLCASSLNLGKETQYFGPGTRLLVL.

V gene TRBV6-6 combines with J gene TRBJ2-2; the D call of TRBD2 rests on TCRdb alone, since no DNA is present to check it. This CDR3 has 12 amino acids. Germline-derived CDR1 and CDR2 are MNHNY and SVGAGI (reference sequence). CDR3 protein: CATSRPPGELFF.

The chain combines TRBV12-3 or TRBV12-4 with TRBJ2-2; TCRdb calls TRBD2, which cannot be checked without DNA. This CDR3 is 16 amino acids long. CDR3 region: CASSALGLAGEGELFF.

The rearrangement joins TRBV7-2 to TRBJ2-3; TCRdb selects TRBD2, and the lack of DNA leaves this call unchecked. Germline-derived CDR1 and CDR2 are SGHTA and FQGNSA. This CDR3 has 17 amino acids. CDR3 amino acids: CASSFPWGGGPTDTQYF.

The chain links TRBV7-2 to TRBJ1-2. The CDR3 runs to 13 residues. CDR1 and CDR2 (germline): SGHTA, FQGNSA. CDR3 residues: CASSLQDFGGYTF.

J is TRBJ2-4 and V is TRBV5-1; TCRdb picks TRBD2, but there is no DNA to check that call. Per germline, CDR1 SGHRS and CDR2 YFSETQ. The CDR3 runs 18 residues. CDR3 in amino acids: CASSLASGSLLAKNIQYF.

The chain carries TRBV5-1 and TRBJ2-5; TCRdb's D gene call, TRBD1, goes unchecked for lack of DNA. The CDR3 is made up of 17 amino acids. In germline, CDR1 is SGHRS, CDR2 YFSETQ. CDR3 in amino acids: CASSFRQSGTGQETQYF.

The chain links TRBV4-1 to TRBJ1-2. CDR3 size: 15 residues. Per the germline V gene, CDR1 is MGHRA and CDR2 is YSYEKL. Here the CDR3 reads CASSSVRRESYGYTF.

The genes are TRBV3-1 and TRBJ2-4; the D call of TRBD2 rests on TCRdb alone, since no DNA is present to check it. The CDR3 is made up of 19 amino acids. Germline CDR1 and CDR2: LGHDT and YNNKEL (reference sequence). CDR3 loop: CASSQGWTSGTLAKNIQYF.

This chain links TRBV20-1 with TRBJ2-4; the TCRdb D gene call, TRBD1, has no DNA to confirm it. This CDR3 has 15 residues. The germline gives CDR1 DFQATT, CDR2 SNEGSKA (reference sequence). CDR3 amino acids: CSADYRGLAKNIQYF.